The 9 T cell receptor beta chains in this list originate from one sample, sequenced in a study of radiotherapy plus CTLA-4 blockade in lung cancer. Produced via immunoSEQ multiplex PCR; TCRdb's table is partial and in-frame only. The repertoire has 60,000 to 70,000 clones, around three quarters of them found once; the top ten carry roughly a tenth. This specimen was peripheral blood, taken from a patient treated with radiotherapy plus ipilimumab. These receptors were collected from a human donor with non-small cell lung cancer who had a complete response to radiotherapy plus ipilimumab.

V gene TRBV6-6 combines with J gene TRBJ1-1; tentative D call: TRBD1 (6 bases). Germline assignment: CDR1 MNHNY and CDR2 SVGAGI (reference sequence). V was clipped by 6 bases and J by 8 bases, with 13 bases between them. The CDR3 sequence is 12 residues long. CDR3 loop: CASSQAGVEAFF. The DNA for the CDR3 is TGTGCCAGCAGCCAGGCAGGGGTGGAAGCTTTCTTT.

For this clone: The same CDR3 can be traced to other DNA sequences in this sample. The CDR3 loop reads CASSLARNEQFF. The CDR3 coding sequence is TGTGCCAGCAGCTTAGCGCGTAATGAGCAGTTCTTC. The V gene is TRBV7-2, the J gene TRBJ2-1; D uncertain. The ends were cut back, 0 bases at V and 7 bases at J, with 4 bases in the middle. CDR3 length: 12 residues. From germline, CDR1 is SGHTA and CDR2 FQGNSA.

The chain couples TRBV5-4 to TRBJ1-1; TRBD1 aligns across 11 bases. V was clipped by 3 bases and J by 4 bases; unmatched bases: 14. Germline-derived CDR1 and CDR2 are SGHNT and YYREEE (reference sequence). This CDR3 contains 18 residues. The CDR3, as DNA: TGTGCCAGCAGCTCCGGAATGGGACAGGGGGGTCTTGGCACTGAAGCTTTCTTT. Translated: CASSSGMGQGGLGTEAFF. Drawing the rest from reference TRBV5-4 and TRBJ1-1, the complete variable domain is ETGVTQSPTHLIKTRGQQVTLRCSSQSGHNTVSWYQQALGQGPQFIFQYYREEENGRGNFPPRFSGLQFPNYSSELNVNALELDDSALYLCASSSGMGQGGLGTEAFFGQGTRLTVV.

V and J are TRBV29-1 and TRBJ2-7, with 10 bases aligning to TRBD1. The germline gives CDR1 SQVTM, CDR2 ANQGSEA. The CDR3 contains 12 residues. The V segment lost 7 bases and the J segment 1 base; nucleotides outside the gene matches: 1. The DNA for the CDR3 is TGCAGCGCGGGACAGGGGTCCTACGAGCAGTACTTC. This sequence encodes CSAGQGSYEQYF.

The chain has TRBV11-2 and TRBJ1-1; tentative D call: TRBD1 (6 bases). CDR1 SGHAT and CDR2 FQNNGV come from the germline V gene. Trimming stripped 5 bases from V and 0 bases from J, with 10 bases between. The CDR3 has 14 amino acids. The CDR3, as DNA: TGTGCCAGCAGCGACGACAGGCTGAACACTGAAGCTTTCTTT. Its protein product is CASSDDRLNTEAFF.

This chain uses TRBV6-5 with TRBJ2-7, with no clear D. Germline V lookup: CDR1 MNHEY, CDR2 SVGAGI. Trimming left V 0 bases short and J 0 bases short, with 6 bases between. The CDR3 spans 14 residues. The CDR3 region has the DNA TGTGCCAGCAGTTACTCGTCAGTCTCCTACGAGCAGTACTTC. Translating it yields CASSYSSVSYEQYF.

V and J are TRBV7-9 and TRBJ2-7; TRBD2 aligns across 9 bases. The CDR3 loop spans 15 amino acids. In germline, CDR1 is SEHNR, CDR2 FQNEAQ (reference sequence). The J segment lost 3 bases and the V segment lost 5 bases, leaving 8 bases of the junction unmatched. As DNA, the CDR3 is TGTGCCAGCAGCGTTGGGGTTAGCGGGGGCTACGAGCAGTACGTC. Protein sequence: CASSVGVSGGYEQYV.

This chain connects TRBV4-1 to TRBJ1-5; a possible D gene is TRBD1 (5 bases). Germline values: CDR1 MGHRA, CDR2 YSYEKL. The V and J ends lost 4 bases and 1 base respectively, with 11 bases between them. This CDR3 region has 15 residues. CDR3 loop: CASSLADTSNQPQHF. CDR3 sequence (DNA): TGCGCCAGCAGCCTAGCGGACACCAGCAATCAGCCCCAGCATTTT.

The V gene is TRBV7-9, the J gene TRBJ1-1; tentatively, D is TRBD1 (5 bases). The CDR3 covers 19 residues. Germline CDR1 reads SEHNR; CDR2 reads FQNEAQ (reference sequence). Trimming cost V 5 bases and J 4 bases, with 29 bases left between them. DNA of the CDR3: TGTGCCAGCAGCAGGGATAGAAACTATGTGGGACCAGGAATCACTGAAGCTTTCTTT. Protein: CASSRDRNYVGPGITEAFF. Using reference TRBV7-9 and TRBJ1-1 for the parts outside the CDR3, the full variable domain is DTGVSQNPRHKITKRGQNVTFRCDPISEHNRLYWYRQTLGQGPEFLTYFQNEAQLEKSRLLSDRFSAERPKGSFSTLEIQRTEQGDSAMYLCASSRDRNYVGPGITEAFFGQGTRLTVV.